The present T cell receptor beta chain was sequenced within a study of early T cells in non-severe SARS-CoV-2 infection. At the level of the study: From unsorted whole blood, bulk RNA was sequenced, and the chains remained unpaired.

Study-wide results and caveats: VDJdb-based annotation leaned toward anti-spike CD8 responses and missed private and CD4 specificities.

V lost 3 bases to trimming and J lost 6 bases; unmatched junction nucleotides: 9. The CDR3 is 15 amino acids. Germline lookup yields CDR1 SGDLS and CDR2 YYNGEE. On this clonotype itself: Its target is not known.

The TCR library protocol attached unique molecular identifiers to the individual cDNA molecules. TCRdb re-called the 5' RACE reads through MiXCR, storing one row per CDR3 protein. The sample includes 75,000 to 90,000 distinct CDR3 sequences, roughly 6% of them seen just once. The J gene is TRBJ2-3, the V gene TRBV9; 8 nucleotides align to TRBD2. The specimen sequenced was whole blood. The sequence derives from an adult who was a healthcare worker with PCR-confirmed SARS-CoV-2 infection or an uninfected control (not recorded which). As DNA, the CDR3 is TGTGCCAGCAGCGAGGCCGGGACTAGTACTGATACGCAGTATTTT. Translation gives CASSEAGTSTDTQYF.